One sample yielded the 26 T cell receptor beta chains listed below, sequenced in a study of primary melanoma T cells and metastatic recurrence. Libraries were prepared by immunoSEQ multiplex PCR; TCRdb keeps only in-frame clonotypes and omits some of them. The repertoire holds 700 or so clones, with 73% as singletons. Sequenced material: melanoma tumor tissue. All receptors come from a human donor with melanoma.

The table lists this clone with a few counts. V usage is TRBV15 and J usage is TRBJ2-3; D not resolved. Germline V gene sequence: CDR1 LNHNV, CDR2 YYDKDF (reference sequence). V dropped 1 base and J dropped 1 base, with 9 bases sitting between them. CDR3 length equals 15 residues. In DNA, the CDR3 is TGTGCCACCAGCAGAGTGGCCACGGGCACAGATACGCAGTATTTT. Translating it yields CATSRVATGTDTQYF.

This clone was seen a few times. This chain joins TRBV30 and TRBJ2-7; no definite D call. Germline-derived CDR1 and CDR2 are GTSNPN and SVGIG (reference sequence). Trimming removed 2 bases from V and 8 bases from J, with 16 bases in between. The CDR3 extends over 13 amino acids. This CDR3 is CAWSIGSNYKQYF. CDR3 DNA: TGTGCCTGGAGTATCGGCTCTAATTACAAGCAGTACTTC.

The V call is TRBV28, the J call TRBJ2-7, with D unresolved. The CDR3 is made up of 12 amino acids. Trimming cost V 1 base and J 5 bases, with 6 bases left between them. Germline CDR1 and CDR2: MDHEN and SYDVKM. The CDR3 region is CASSLSGDEQYF. The CDR3 DNA sequence: TGTGCCAGCAGTTTATCTGGGGACGAGCAGTACTTC. Complete variable domain (other parts from reference TRBV28 and TRBJ2-7): DVKVTQSSRYLVKRTGEKVFLECVQDMDHENMFWYRQDPGLGLRLIYFSYDVKMKEKGDIPEGYSVSREKKERFSLILESASTNQTSMYLCASSLSGDEQYFGPGTRLTVT.

The V call is TRBV19, the J call TRBJ2-6, with 7 bases fitting TRBD1. Germline V gene sequence: CDR1 LNHDA, CDR2 SQIVND (reference sequence). CDR3 length: 13 residues. V shed 5 bases and J 6 bases; nucleotides not matched to a gene: 1. CDR3 DNA: TGTGCCAGTAGTGGACAGGCGGCCAACGTCCTGACTTTC. Protein: CASSGQAANVLTF.

The chain employs TRBV23-1 and TRBJ2-1; 7 bases align to TRBD2. TRBV23-1 is sorted into the ORF group, with uncertain function. CDR3 size: 15 residues. The V segment lost 6 bases and the J segment 4 bases; nucleotides outside the gene matches: 9. The CDR3 spells CASSLTGGPYNEQFF. CDR3 sequence (DNA): TGCGCCAGCAGCTTAACGGGGGGACCTTACAATGAGCAGTTCTTC.

This clone was seen only a few times. The V and J genes are TRBV29-1 and TRBJ2-7; TRBD1 is a possible D gene (6 bases). From germline, CDR1 is SQVTM and CDR2 ANQGSEA. Trimming removed 4 bases at V and 0 bases at J, with 13 bases between. CDR3 length: 14 amino acids. CDR3 loop: CSVVPRDISYEQYF. CDR3 nucleotide sequence: TGCAGCGTTGTCCCCCGGGACATCTCCTACGAGCAGTACTTC.

The gene calls are TRBV11-1 and TRBJ1-5; D unresolved. CDR1 and CDR2 from the germline V gene are SGHAT and FQDESV (reference sequence). This CDR3 region has 15 residues. Trimming cost V 0 bases and J 1 base, with 7 bases left between them. CDR3 DNA: TGTGCCAGCAGCTTAGCGGCAGGAAGCAATCAGCCCCAGCATTTT. Amino acids: CASSLAAGSNQPQHF.

The chain recombines TRBV15 with TRBJ1-2; D is perhaps TRBD1 (5 bases). The CDR3 is made up of 15 amino acids. Trimming pared 1 base from V and 5 bases from J, leaving 14 bases between. Germline CDR1 is LNHNV and CDR2 is YYDKDF (reference sequence). The CDR3 coding sequence is TGTGCCACCAGCAGAGGGGGCGGAACACCATATGGCTACACCTTC. Encoded protein: CATSRGGGTPYGYTF.

This clone came up a few times. The J gene is TRBJ1-1, the V gene TRBV19, with D perhaps matching TRBD1 (5 bases). The CDR3 loop spans 16 amino acids. Trimming removed 7 bases from V and 1 base from J, with 19 bases in between. The germline V gene encodes CDR1 LNHDA and CDR2 SQIVND (reference sequence). The CDR3 sequence: CASKVAGQGRNTEAFF. Written as DNA, the CDR3 is TGTGCCAGTAAGGTCGCCGGTCAGGGTAGGAACACTGAAGCTTTCTTT.

The chain uses TRBV6-8 and TRBJ1-3; weak D call: TRBD1 (5 bases). The CDR3 totals 15 residues. Between the trimmed V and J ends, which lost 6 bases and 2 bases, there was a span of 14 bases. Germline V gene data show CDR1 as MNHGY and CDR2 as SAAAGT. The DNA of the CDR3 is TGTGCCAGCAGGGAATTATTAGGGGCTGGAAACACCATATATTTT. It encodes CASRELLGAGNTIYF.

The J gene is TRBJ1-4, the V gene TRBV19; possible D gene TRBD1, 6 bases. V was cut by 8 bases and J by 8 bases, with 15 bases left in between. CDR1 is LNHDA and CDR2 is SQIVND in the germline V gene (reference sequence). The CDR3 loop spans 13 amino acids. This CDR3 reads CASSRPGVEKLFF. CDR3 sequence (DNA): TGTGCCAGTTCCCGGCCAGGGGTCGAAAAACTGTTTTTT. The variable domain in full, completed from reference TRBV19 and TRBJ1-4, reads DGGITQSPKYLFRKEGQNVTLSCEQNLNHDAMYWYRQDPGQGLRLIYYSQIVNDFQKGDIAEGYSVSREKKESFPLTVTSAQKNPTAFYLCASSRPGVEKLFFGSGTQLSVL.

The chain carries TRBV5-1 and TRBJ2-7, with a weak D call TRBD1 (5 bases). The germline V gene encodes CDR1 SGHRS and CDR2 YFSETQ. This CDR3 is 15 amino acids long. V dropped 4 bases and J dropped 6 bases, with 20 bases sitting between them. The CDR3 nucleotides read TGCGCCAGCAGCAGGATGGGGCTTGGGATTTCCGAGCAGTACTTC. It encodes CASSRMGLGISEQYF. The full variable domain, in which reference TRBV5-1 and TRBJ2-7 provide the parts outside the CDR3, is KAGVTQTPRYLIKTRGQQVTLSCSPISGHRSVSWYQQTPGQGLQFLFEYFSETQRNKGNFPGRFSGRQFSNSRSEMNVSTLELGDSALYLCASSRMGLGISEQYFGPGTRLTVT.

This clone showed up just a few times. The J gene is TRBJ2-1, the V gene TRBV29-1, with D possibly being TRBD2 (6 bases). The germline V and J ends were trimmed by 4 bases and 8 bases, with 12 bases remaining between them. The CDR3 is made up of 12 amino acids. Germline V lookup: CDR1 SQVTM, CDR2 ANQGSEA. CDR3 nucleotides: TGCAGCGTTGTAGGAGGGTCCCATGAGCAGTTCTTC. The encoded protein is CSVVGGSHEQFF.

The V call is TRBV1, the J call TRBJ1-1. TRBV1 is a known pseudogene. The CDR3 consists of 13 residues. Here the CDR3 DNA reads TGCGCCAGCAGCCATCCCGGGAACACTGAAGCTTTCTTT. This sequence encodes CASSHPGNTEAFF.

This clone was picked up one time. Within the sample, other DNA sequences also encode this same CDR3. This chain links TRBV5-1 with TRBJ1-1, with no clear D. V lost 0 bases to trimming and J lost 3 bases, with 9 bases between them. The CDR3 spans 14 residues. Germline loops: CDR1 SGHRS, CDR2 YFSETQ. This CDR3 is CASSLAGGYTEAFF. CDR3 nucleotide sequence: TGCGCCAGCAGCTTGGCGGGCGGATACACTGAAGCTTTCTTT.

Within the sample, this clone is large (0.1 to 1%). This chain connects TRBV19 to TRBJ1-1; D gene uncertain. The ends were cut back, 3 bases at V and 0 bases at J, with 5 bases in the middle. Germline CDR1 is LNHDA and CDR2 is SQIVND (reference sequence). The CDR3 runs 13 residues. The CDR3 loop is CASSIEVNTEAFF. In DNA form, the CDR3 reads TGTGCCAGTAGTATTGAGGTGAACACTGAAGCTTTCTTT.

This clone was counted between two and nine times. The V call is TRBV9, the J call TRBJ1-3, with 7 bases matching TRBD1. V shed 0 bases and J 7 bases; nucleotides not matched to a gene: 4. Germline assignment: CDR1 SGDLS and CDR2 YYNGEE. This CDR3 has 14 amino acids. The CDR3, as DNA: TGTGCCAGCAGCGTAGTTGAGGGGGCCAACACCATATATTTT. Residues: CASSVVEGANTIYF.

The genes are TRBV10-3 and TRBJ2-1; 7 positions agree with TRBD2. CDR3 length: 16 amino acids. V dropped 0 bases and J dropped 2; count of bases not matched to a gene: 4. The germline CDR1 and CDR2 sequences are ENHRY and SYGVKD. The CDR3 DNA reads as TGTGCCATCAGTGAGTCGATGGCGGGAGCCTACAATGAGCAGTTCTTC. Residues: CAISESMAGAYNEQFF.

This clone came up a few times. The V and J genes are TRBV25-1 and TRBJ1-1; D is ambiguous. The CDR3 spans 14 residues. V lost 2 bases and J 4 bases, leaving 11 bases between the germline ends. Germline lookup yields CDR1 MGHDK and CDR2 SYGVNS. Here the CDR3 reads CASSEVGGVTEAFF. The DNA of the CDR3 is TGTGCCAGCAGTGAAGTCGGAGGAGTCACTGAAGCTTTCTTT.

This clone was counted between two and nine times. The J gene is TRBJ1-1, the V gene TRBV14, with a tentative D call TRBD1 (6 bases). This CDR3 region has 13 residues. Germline CDR1 is SGHDN and CDR2 is FVKESK. Trimming removed 6 bases at V and 1 base at J, with 9 bases between. The DNA of the CDR3 is TGTGCCAGCAGTCGGACAGCGAACACTGAAGCTTTCTTT. This sequence encodes CASSRTANTEAFF.

This chain links TRBV6-8 with TRBJ2-5; D might be TRBD1 (6 bases). The CDR3 is 15 amino acids. V lost 0 bases to trimming and J lost 5 bases, with 13 bases between them. Looked up from germline, CDR1 is MNHGY and CDR2 is SAAAGT. The CDR3 sequence: CASSYSGAPGETQYF. The CDR3 DNA reads TGTGCCAGCAGTTACTCGGGGGCCCCCGGGGAGACCCAGTACTTC.

The V gene is TRBV14, the J gene TRBJ2-3; D ambiguous. CDR1 SGHDN and CDR2 FVKESK come from the germline V gene. This CDR3 has 16 amino acids. Trimming cost V 0 bases and J 2 bases, with 12 bases left between them. The CDR3 region is CASSQEGKAITDTQYF. The DNA of the CDR3 is TGTGCCAGCAGCCAAGAGGGAAAAGCGATCACAGATACGCAGTATTTT.

This clone occurred once. The CDR3 sequence: CASRVTGGSNQPQHF. The CDR3 region has the DNA TGTGCCAGCAGAGTGACAGGGGGCAGCAATCAGCCCCAGCATTTT. The chain recombines TRBV22-1 with TRBJ1-5; the table's D call, TRBD1, was not checked against the DNA. TRBV22-1 is reported as a pseudogene. The CDR3 runs 15 residues.

The chain links TRBV5-1 to TRBJ2-5; 8 positions match TRBD2. The germline gives CDR1 SGHRS, CDR2 YFSETQ. After removal of 0 bases from V and 2 bases from J, the junction contained 0 bases not matched to a gene. CDR3 size: 14 residues. DNA for the CDR3: TGCGCCAGCAGCTTGGGACTAGCGCAAGAGACCCAGTACTTC. This sequence encodes CASSLGLAQETQYF.

CDR3 loop: CASSLQATEAFF. The CDR3 DNA reads as TGTGCCAGCAGTTTACAGGCCACTGAAGCTTTCTTT. This rearrangement joins TRBV28 to TRBJ1-1, with D uncertain. The CDR3 loop spans 12 amino acids. Germline values: CDR1 MDHEN, CDR2 SYDVKM. The germline V and J ends were trimmed by 2 bases and 4 bases, with 5 bases remaining between them.

This clone qualifies as large. V gene TRBV5-1 combines with J gene TRBJ1-1; weak D call: TRBD1 (5 bases). The CDR3 totals 14 residues. Looked up from germline, CDR1 is SGHRS and CDR2 is YFSETQ. The germline V and J ends were trimmed by 5 bases and 3 bases, with 14 bases remaining between them. CDR3 DNA: TGCGCCAGCAGTACCGCGGGGGGATACACTGAAGCTTTCTTT. Translating gives CASSTAGGYTEAFF.